The present TCR beta chain was sequenced within a study of control samples from healthy donors and cancer patients. Profiling relied on immunoSEQ multiplex PCR, and the TCRdb table lists in-frame clones only, not all of them. The table lists some 100,000 clones, more than 85% of them singletons. Per germline, CDR1 SGDLS and CDR2 YYNGEE. The ends were cut back, 2 bases at V and 9 bases at J, with 6 bases in the middle. The CDR3 is made up of 12 amino acids. Sequencing input: blood. This receptor was identified in a woman in her fifties or sixties in good health. The chain couples TRBV9 to TRBJ2-6; a possible D gene is TRBD1 (6 bases). The CDR3 sequence: CASSVTGNVLTF. The CDR3 nucleotides are TGTGCCAGCAGCGTGACAGGCAACGTCCTGACTTTC.